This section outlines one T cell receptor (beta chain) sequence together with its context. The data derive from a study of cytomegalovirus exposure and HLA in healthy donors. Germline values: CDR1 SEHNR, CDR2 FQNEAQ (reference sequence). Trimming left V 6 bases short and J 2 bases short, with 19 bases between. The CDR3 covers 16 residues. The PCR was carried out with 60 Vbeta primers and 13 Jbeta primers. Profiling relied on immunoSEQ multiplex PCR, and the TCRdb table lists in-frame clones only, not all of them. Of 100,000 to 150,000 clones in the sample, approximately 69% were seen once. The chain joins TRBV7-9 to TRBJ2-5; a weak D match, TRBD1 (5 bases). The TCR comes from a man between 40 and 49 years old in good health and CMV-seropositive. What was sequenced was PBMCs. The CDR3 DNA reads TGTGCCAGCAGGGGTTTAGGGGCGGCCAGTCAAGAGACCCAGTACTTC. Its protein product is CASRGLGAASQETQYF.